These 21 T cell receptor beta chains were all obtained from the same sample, sequenced in a study of blood T cell repertoires in COVID-19 (TCRdb year 2020). The protocol used for the library was the immunoSEQ multiplex PCR assay. TCRdb limited this immuneACCESS table to in-frame rearrangements with V and J called. A share of clones is missing; checked studies link under half to unresolved V genes, and the rest is unexplained. For this sample there are roughly 70,000 clones; 80% appear just once. The ten largest account for 9% to 10% of the sample. What was sequenced was peripheral blood. The receptors come from a human donor in a cohort sampled during active COVID-19.

This chain links TRBV7-3 with TRBJ2-1; 7 bases are shared with TRBD2. This CDR3 is 15 amino acids long. With 5 bases clipped from V and 2 bases from J, the junction kept 6 bases outside the gene matches. Germline V gene data show CDR1 as SGHTA and CDR2 as FQGTGA. DNA for the CDR3: TGTGCCAGCAGCCTAAAGGCGGGAGCCTACAATGAGCAGTTCTTC. Its translation is CASSLKAGAYNEQFF. Based on the CDR3 plus reference TRBV7-3 and TRBJ2-1, the full variable domain is GAGVSQTPSNKVTEKGKYVELRCDPISGHTALYWYRQSLGQGPEFLIYFQGTGAADDSGLPNDRFFAVRPEGSVSTLKIQRTERGDSAVYLCASSLKAGAYNEQFFGPGTRLTVL.

The chain joins TRBV5-1 to TRBJ1-6; a weak D match, TRBD1 (6 bases). V lost 1 base and J 8 bases, leaving 13 bases between the germline ends. The CDR3 has 15 amino acids. Germline CDR1 and CDR2: SGHRS and YFSETQ. The CDR3 region is CASSLTGPDDSPLHF. The CDR3 nucleotides are TGCGCCAGCAGCTTGACAGGGCCCGATGATTCACCCCTCCACTTT. The full variable domain, completed using reference TRBV5-1 and TRBJ1-6, is KAGVTQTPRYLIKTRGQQVTLSCSPISGHRSVSWYQQTPGQGLQFLFEYFSETQRNKGNFPGRFSGRQFSNSRSEMNVSTLELGDSALYLCASSLTGPDDSPLHFGNGTRLTVT.

This sequence joins TRBV7-9 and TRBJ2-5; 10 bases are a match to TRBD2. This CDR3 has 17 residues. V shed 2 bases and J 2 bases; nucleotides not matched to a gene: 8. Germline CDR1 reads SEHNR; CDR2 reads FQNEAQ (reference sequence). The CDR3 nucleotides read TGTGCCAGCAGCTTAACTGTAGGGACTAGCGCACAAGAGACCCAGTACTTC. It encodes CASSLTVGTSAQETQYF.

This chain joins TRBV5-1 and TRBJ2-2, with 9 positions matching TRBD2. J lost 6 bases, V lost 4 bases, and 4 bases had no gene match. The germline V gene has CDR1 SGHRS and CDR2 YFSETQ. The CDR3 is made up of 14 amino acids. DNA for the CDR3: TGCGCCAGCAGCGCTATAGCGGGGGCCGGGGAGCTGTTTTTT. This translates into CASSAIAGAGELFF.

This chain connects TRBV5-4 to TRBJ2-3; weak D call: TRBD1 (6 bases). There are 14 residues in the CDR3. Germline CDR1 reads SGHNT; CDR2 reads YYREEE (reference sequence). V was cut by 4 bases and J by 4 bases, with 13 bases left in between. CDR3 DNA: TGTGCCAGCAGCCCCGACAGGTTATCAGATACGCAGTATTTT. Translated, it gives CASSPDRLSDTQYF.

Only one count was recorded for this clone. The rearrangement joins TRBV30 to TRBJ1-5; D ambiguous. Trimming left V 0 bases short and J 9 bases short, with 12 bases between. Germline V gives CDR1 GTSNPN, CDR2 SVGIG (reference sequence). The CDR3 spans 13 residues. CDR3 region: CAWSVDTVGPQHF. CDR3 DNA sequence: TGTGCCTGGAGTGTAGACACCGTGGGGCCCCAGCATTTT.

Only one count was recorded for this clone. V gene TRBV20-1 combines with J gene TRBJ2-1, with 7 bases lining up with TRBD2. V shed 3 bases and J 3 bases; nucleotides not matched to a gene: 5. The CDR3 sequence is 14 residues long. Germline V gene sequence: CDR1 DFQATT, CDR2 SNEGSKA (reference sequence). The CDR3 DNA sequence: TGCAGTGCTAGTGAGGGAGGGCTCTACAATGAGCAGTTCTTC. Translated: CSASEGGLYNEQFF.

The chain uses TRBV7-2 and TRBJ1-5; the D gene is possibly TRBD1 (5 bases). Trimming stripped 2 bases from V and 4 bases from J, with 15 bases between. Per the germline V gene, CDR1 is SGHTA and CDR2 is FQGNSA. The CDR3 has 16 residues. CDR3 bases: TGTGCCAGCAGCTTAAGGGCACATGACAGAAATCAGCCCCAGCATTTT. Its translation is CASSLRAHDRNQPQHF.

This chain uses TRBV7-9 with TRBJ1-1; D uncertain. Trimming took 1 base from V and 5 from J, leaving 8 bases between them. Germline V gene lookup returns CDR1 SEHNR and CDR2 FQNEAQ (reference sequence). This CDR3 has 13 residues. This chain's CDR3 is CASSLVSLTEAFF. The CDR3, as DNA: TGTGCCAGCAGCTTAGTGAGTCTGACTGAAGCTTTCTTT.

This clone was picked up a small number of times. V and J are TRBV5-8 and TRBJ2-3; D call uncertain. From germline, CDR1 is SGHTS and CDR2 YDEGEE. V was trimmed by 4 bases and J by 3 bases, leaving 12 bases between them. The length of the CDR3 is 14 residues. This CDR3 is CASSNTEVTDTQYF. CDR3 bases: TGTGCCAGCAGCAACACAGAAGTGACAGATACGCAGTATTTT.

This CDR3 is CASSWTVVGEAFF. The CDR3 DNA reads as TGTGCCAGCAGTTGGACAGTCGTAGGAGAAGCTTTCTTT. The chain recombines TRBV6-6 with TRBJ1-1, with a weak D call TRBD1 (6 bases). CDR1 is MNHNY and CDR2 is SVGAGI in the germline V gene (reference sequence). Between the trimmed V and J ends, which lost 4 bases and 8 bases, there was a span of 14 bases. The CDR3 contains 13 residues.

The chain uses TRBV19 and TRBJ2-5; 12 nucleotides line up with TRBD1. V lost 5 bases and J lost 5; bases outside the gene matches: 9. Germline V gene lookup returns CDR1 LNHDA and CDR2 SQIVND (reference sequence). The CDR3 is 16 amino acids. CDR3 region: CASSGGTGGYVETQYF. Here the CDR3 DNA reads TGTGCCAGTAGTGGCGGGACAGGGGGCTATGTGGAGACCCAGTACTTC.

V gene TRBV5-6 combines with J gene TRBJ1-1; tentatively, D is TRBD1 (5 bases). The V gene's germline CDR1 is SGHDT and CDR2 YYEEEE. The CDR3 extends over 14 amino acids. The V end lost 2 bases, the J end lost 4 bases, and 12 bases lay between the germline ends. CDR3 DNA sequence: TGTGCCAGCAGCTTATCGCCGGGGGGCACTGAAGCTTTCTTT. Amino acid sequence: CASSLSPGGTEAFF.

The gene calls are TRBV9 and TRBJ2-5; 7 nucleotides align to TRBD1. The V and J ends lost 3 bases and 2 bases, in that order; junction bases with no gene match: 7. CDR1 SGDLS and CDR2 YYNGEE come from the germline V gene. CDR3 length equals 15 residues. The CDR3 nucleotides are TGTGCCAGCAGCGCCACAGGGGCCGGGCAAGAGACCCAGTACTTC. Translated: CASSATGAGQETQYF. The complete variable domain, with remaining parts taken from reference TRBV9 and TRBJ2-5, reads DSGVTQTPKHLITATGQRVTLRCSPRSGDLSVYWYQQSLDQGLQFLIQYYNGEERAKGNILERFSAQQFPDLHSELNLSSLELGDSALYFCASSATGAGQETQYFGPGTRLLVL.

J is TRBJ2-7 and V is TRBV2, with TRBD1 matching 9 bases. V was clipped by 3 bases and J by 5 bases; unmatched bases: 8. CDR1 and CDR2 (germline): SNHLY, FYNNEI. CDR3 length equals 15 residues. CDR3 residues: CASSEAGQGLNEQYF. The CDR3 DNA sequence: TGTGCCAGCAGTGAGGCCGGACAGGGGCTGAACGAGCAGTACTTC.

The chain uses TRBV4-3 and TRBJ1-2, with TRBD1 identical over 7 bases. The J segment lost 8 bases and the V segment lost 0 bases, leaving 9 bases of the junction unmatched. The CDR3 consists of 15 residues. Germline lookup yields CDR1 LGHNA and CDR2 YSLEER. The CDR3 here is CASSQEAGGLKGYTF. The CDR3 DNA is TGCGCCAGCAGCCAAGAGGCAGGGGGGTTGAAGGGCTACACCTTC.

The rearrangement links TRBV3-1 (or the pseudogene TRBV3-2) to TRBJ1-6; the match to TRBD1 covers 7 bases. The V and J ends lost 4 bases and 7 bases, in that order; junction bases with no gene match: 7. From germline, CDR1 is LGHDT and CDR2 YNNKEL (reference sequence). This CDR3 spans 15 amino acids. DNA of the CDR3: TGTGCCAGCAGCCCGGGACAGCCCCAAAATTCACCCCTCCACTTT. The encoded protein is CASSPGQPQNSPLHF.

The genes are TRBV7-2 and TRBJ2-2, with a tentative D call TRBD2 (5 bases). Germline CDR1 SGHTA, CDR2 FQGNSA. V shed 5 bases and J shed 5 bases, with 15 bases lying between them. The CDR3 consists of 15 residues. The DNA of the CDR3 is TGTGCCAGCAGCCCCGAGAGGGTTTGGACCGGGGAGCTGTTTTTT. Residues: CASSPERVWTGELFF.

The V gene is TRBV18, the J gene TRBJ1-3; D is perhaps TRBD1 (5 bases). Trimming pared 2 bases from V and 0 bases from J, leaving 11 bases between. This CDR3 region has 16 residues. CDR1 KGHSH and CDR2 LQKENI come from the germline V gene. The CDR3 DNA follows: TGTGCCAGCTCACCATTTACAGGCTCCTCTGGAAACACCATATATTTT. Protein: CASSPFTGSSGNTIYF.

This chain joins TRBV7-9 and TRBJ1-5; weak D call: TRBD1 (5 bases). The CDR3 has 13 residues. Per germline, CDR1 SEHNR and CDR2 FQNEAQ (reference sequence). V shed 1 base and J shed 5 bases, with 6 bases lying between them. The CDR3 loop reads CASSLGGDQPQHF. The CDR3 DNA sequence: TGTGCCAGCAGCTTAGGGGGCGATCAGCCCCAGCATTTT.

The genes are TRBV11-2 and TRBJ2-3; 12 bases match TRBD1. The germline gives CDR1 SGHAT, CDR2 FQNNGV. The V and J ends lost 5 bases and 5 bases, in that order; junction bases with no gene match: 8. The CDR3 is 16 amino acids. CDR3 bases: TGTGCCAGCAGCAATCGGGGACAGGGGGCAGGAGATACGCAGTATTTT. This translates into CASSNRGQGAGDTQYF.